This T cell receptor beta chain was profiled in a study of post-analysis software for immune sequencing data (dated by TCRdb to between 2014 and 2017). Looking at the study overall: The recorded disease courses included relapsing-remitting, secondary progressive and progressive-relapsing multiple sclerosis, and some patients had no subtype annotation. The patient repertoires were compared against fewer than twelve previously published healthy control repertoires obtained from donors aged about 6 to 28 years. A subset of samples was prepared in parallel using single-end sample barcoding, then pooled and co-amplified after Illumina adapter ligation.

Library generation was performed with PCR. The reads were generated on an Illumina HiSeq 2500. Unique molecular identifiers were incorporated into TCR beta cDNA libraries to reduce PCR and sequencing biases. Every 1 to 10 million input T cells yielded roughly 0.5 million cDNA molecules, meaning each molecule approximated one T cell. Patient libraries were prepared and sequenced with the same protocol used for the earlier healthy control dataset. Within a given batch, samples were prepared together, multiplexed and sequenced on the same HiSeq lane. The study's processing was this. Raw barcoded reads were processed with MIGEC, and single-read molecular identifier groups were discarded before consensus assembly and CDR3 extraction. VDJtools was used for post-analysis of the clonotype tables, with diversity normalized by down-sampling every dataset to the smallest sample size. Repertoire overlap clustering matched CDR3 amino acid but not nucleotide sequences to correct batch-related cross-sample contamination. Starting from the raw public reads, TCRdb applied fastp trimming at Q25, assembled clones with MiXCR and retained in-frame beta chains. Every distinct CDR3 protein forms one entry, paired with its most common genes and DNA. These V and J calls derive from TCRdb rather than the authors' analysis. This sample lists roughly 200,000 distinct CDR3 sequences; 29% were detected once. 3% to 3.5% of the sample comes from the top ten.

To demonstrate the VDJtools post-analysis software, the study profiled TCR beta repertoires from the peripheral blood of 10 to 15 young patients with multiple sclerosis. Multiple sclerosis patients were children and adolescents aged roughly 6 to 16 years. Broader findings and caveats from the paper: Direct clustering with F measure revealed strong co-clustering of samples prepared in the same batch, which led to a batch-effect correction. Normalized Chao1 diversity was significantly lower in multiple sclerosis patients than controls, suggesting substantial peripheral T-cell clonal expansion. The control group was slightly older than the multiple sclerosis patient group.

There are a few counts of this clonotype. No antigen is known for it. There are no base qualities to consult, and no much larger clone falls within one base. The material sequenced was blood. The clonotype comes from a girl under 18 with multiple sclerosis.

The CDR3 reads CASRRDTQETQYF. The nucleotide sequence is TGTGCCAGCAGGAGGGACACGCAAGAGACCCAGTACTTC. The chain links TRBV6-1 with TRBJ2-5; possibly the D gene is TRBD1, per 6 matching bases. The germline V gene specifies MNHNS as CDR1 and SASEGT as CDR2. There are 13 amino acids in the CDR3, from cysteine to phenylalanine inclusive. Of the read, only the CDR3 DNA is kept; its 39 bases are in frame from base 1. Relative to germline, V is 6 bases shorter and J is 2 bases shorter, with 10 bases between their ends.